This T cell receptor beta chain appears in the sequencing data of a study of T-cell reconstitution after alpha-beta-depleted transplantation in children. CDR3 size: 18 residues. Germline V CDR1 and CDR2: MGHRA, YSYEKL. Deletions cut 1 base from V and 3 bases from J, with 16 bases between. This clonotype came up a few times. Preparation of the TCRbeta library involved a method that used unique molecular identifiers. TCRdb passed the PCR reads through MiXCR, listing each CDR3 protein once. The profile shows around 370,000 distinct CDR3 sequences, 10% of them singletons. The input for sequencing was PBMCs from the stem cell graft donor, taken from the stem cell graft. The V and J genes are TRBV4-1 and TRBJ2-6; D may be TRBD1 (5 bases). The origin of this receptor is a human donor who donated a stem cell graft to a child with acute lymphoblastic leukemia. CDR3 nucleotides: TGCGCCAGCAGCCAAGCTGGGCAGGGCCCGCGTGGGGCCAACGTCCTGACTTTC. It encodes CASSQAGQGPRGANVLTF.